The subject of this entry is one T cell receptor beta chain. This sample is drawn from a study of blood T cell repertoires in COVID-19. Study at large: Specimens from acute and convalescent COVID-19 originated in the United States, Italy and Spain. T cells, B-cell-depleted T cells, or PBMCs provided the cDNA or gDNA that served as material.

TCRdb's copy holds only in-frame clones and misses some; the assay was immunoSEQ multiplex PCR. The sample holds 85,000 to 120,000 clones, 87% seen once. Germline values: CDR1 SGHRS, CDR2 YFSETQ. This CDR3 spans 16 amino acids. V was shortened by 1 base and J by 0 bases, with 13 bases between the two germline ends. The chain carries TRBV5-1 and TRBJ1-2, with D possibly TRBD1 on 6 matching bases. Sequenced sample: peripheral blood. This sequence was found in a man over 45 with active COVID-19. CDR3 residues: CASSLMTGLANYGYTF. The CDR3 DNA reads as TGCGCCAGCAGCTTGATGACAGGCCTAGCTAACTATGGCTACACCTTC.